This TCR beta chain stems from a study of T cell responses to AZD1222 COVID-19 vaccine. Study-level information: Second doses were pooled across both intervals (about 4 or about 12 weeks). Study observations and caveats: CD4 TCRs associated with vaccination spanned spike, dominating at 160-218 and 743-854. The study identified only five to seven AZD1222 recipients as seropositive at baseline.

This CDR3 spans 19 amino acids. V trimming: 4 bases; J trimming: 2 bases; junction bases outside the gene matches: 13. CDR1 is ENHRY, CDR2 SYGVKD, per germline. Sequenced by immunoSEQ multiplex PCR; TCRdb stores in-frame clones only, minus some. This sample has 80,000 or so clones, with about 82% found just once. This clone was picked up a small number of times. No antigen is known for it. This rearrangement joins TRBV10-3 to TRBJ2-7, with TRBD2 identical over 14 bases. This sequence originates from an adult in good health. The material sequenced was peripheral blood, taken on day 0 of AZD1222 vaccination. The CDR3 sequence is CAISADRGTSGSSPYEQYF. CDR3 in DNA: TGTGCCATCAGTGCAGACAGGGGGACTAGCGGGAGCTCTCCCTACGAGCAGTACTTC.